This TCR beta chain was sequenced during a study of T cell clonotyping in hematopoietic cell transplantation. Details on this clone: Its antigen remains unknown.

Generated by immunoSEQ multiplex PCR, the TCRdb table keeps only in-frame clones and is missing some. The table shows over 2,500 clones, with 83% occurring only once. Samples: about 28 days before transplant, then days 30, 100 and 180 after. Germline values: CDR1 LGHNA, CDR2 YSLEER. V lost 0 bases, J lost 8 bases, and 16 bases lay in between. This CDR3 spans 15 amino acids. Broader study findings: Higher Inverse Simpson Index values in graft donor and pretransplant recipient predicted broader posttransplant TCR diversity. Cells were unsorted, so CD4 and CD8 contributions were not separated. After transplant, recipient diversity fell while pathologically expanded clonotypes grew through day 180.

The origin of this receptor is a female patient in her forties or fifties who had an allogeneic stem cell transplant from a related donor, so T cells may come from the graft donor. Some clones in this sample may be carry-over from other donors' samples. The sample in question was PBMCs, obtained 180 days after allogeneic stem cell transplant. The rearrangement joins TRBV4-3 to TRBJ2-5, with D maybe TRBD2 (6 bases). The CDR3 region has the DNA TGCGCCAGCAGCCAAGATCGACGGCCCGGGGGAACCCAGTACTTC. It yields the protein CASSQDRRPGGTQYF.